The present entry profiles one TCR beta chain with its context. What it recognizes is unknown. This CDR3 is built from 15 residues. The germline CDR1 and CDR2 sequences are MNHEY and SMNVEV (reference sequence). V shed 7 bases and J 6 bases; nucleotides not matched to a gene: 14. This record comes from a study of T cell responses to AZD1222 COVID-19 vaccine. Study results and limitations: Baseline seropositives among AZD1222 recipients totaled only five to seven.

The table came from immunoSEQ multiplex PCR; TCRdb's copy has only in-frame clones and leaves some out. The sample holds 130,000 or so clones; 90% are singletons and the top ten take 4% to 5%. The input for sequencing was peripheral blood, taken 28 days after the second dose of the MenACWY control vaccine. The genes are TRBV27 and TRBJ1-2, with 7 bases fitting TRBD1. The TCR was taken from an adult who received the MenACWY meningococcal vaccine as a control. CDR3 residues: CASMGITRDSHGYTF. The CDR3 DNA is TGTGCCAGCATGGGAATCACCCGGGACAGCCATGGCTACACCTTC.